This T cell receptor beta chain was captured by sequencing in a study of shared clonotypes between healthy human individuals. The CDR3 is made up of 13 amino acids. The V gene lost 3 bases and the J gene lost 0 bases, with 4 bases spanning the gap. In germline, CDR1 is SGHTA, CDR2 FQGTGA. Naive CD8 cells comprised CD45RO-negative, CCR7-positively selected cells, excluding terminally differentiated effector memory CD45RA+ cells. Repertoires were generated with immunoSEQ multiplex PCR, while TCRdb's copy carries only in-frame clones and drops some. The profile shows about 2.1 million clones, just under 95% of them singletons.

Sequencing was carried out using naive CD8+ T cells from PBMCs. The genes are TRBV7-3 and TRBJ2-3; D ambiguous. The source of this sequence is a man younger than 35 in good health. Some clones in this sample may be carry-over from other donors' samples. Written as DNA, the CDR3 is TGTGCCAGCAGCTTCGCGAGCACAGATACGCAGTATTTT. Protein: CASSFASTDTQYF.